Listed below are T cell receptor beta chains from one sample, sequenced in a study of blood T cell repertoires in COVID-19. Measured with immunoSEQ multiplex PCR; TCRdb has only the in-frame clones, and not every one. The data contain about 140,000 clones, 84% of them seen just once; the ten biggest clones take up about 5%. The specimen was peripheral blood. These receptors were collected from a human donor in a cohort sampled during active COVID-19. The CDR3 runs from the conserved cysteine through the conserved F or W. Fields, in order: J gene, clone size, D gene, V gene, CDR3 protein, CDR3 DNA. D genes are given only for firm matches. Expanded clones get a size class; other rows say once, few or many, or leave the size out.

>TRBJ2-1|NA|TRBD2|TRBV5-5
CASSAGTGGYNEQFF
TGTGCCAGCAGCGCAGGGACGGGGGGCTACAATGAGCAGTTCTTC
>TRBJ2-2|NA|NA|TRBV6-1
CASSELGGELFF
TGTGCCAGCAGTGAACTCGGCGGGGAGCTGTTTTTT
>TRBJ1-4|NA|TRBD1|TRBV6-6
CASTVLQGEKLFF
TGTGCCAGCACGGTTCTACAGGGGGAAAAACTGTTTTTT
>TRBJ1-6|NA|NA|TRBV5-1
CASSLAPGDSPLHF
TGCGCCAGCAGCTTGGCGCCCGGAGATTCACCCCTCCACTTT
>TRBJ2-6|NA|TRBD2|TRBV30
CAWKRGRVRSGANVLTF
TGTGCCTGGAAGCGGGGTAGGGTGCGCTCTGGGGCCAACGTCCTGACTTTC
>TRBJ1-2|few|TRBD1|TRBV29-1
CSVGRQGEDGYTF
TGCAGCGTTGGTAGGCAGGGGGAGGATGGCTACACCTTC
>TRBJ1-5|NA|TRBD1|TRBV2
CASSVGTGTNQPQHF
TGTGCCAGCAGCGTAGGGACAGGCACAAATCAGCCCCAGCATTTT
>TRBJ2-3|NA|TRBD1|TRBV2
CASSETITGGGADTQYF
TGTGCCAGCAGTGAAACCATAACAGGGGGCGGTGCAGATACGCAGTATTTT
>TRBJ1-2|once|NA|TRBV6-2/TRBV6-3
CASSYLTGYGYTF
TGTGCCAGCAGTTATCTCACCGGGTACGGCTACACCTTC
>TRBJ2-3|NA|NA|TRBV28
CASRATRAAGTDTQYF
TGTGCCAGCAGGGCTACTAGGGCTGCTGGCACAGATACGCAGTATTTT
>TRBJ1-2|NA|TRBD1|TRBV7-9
CASSELDRGSNYGYTF
TGTGCCAGCAGCGAGCTCGACAGGGGCTCTAACTATGGCTACACCTTC
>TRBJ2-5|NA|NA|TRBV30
CAWTGGAFQETQYF
TGTGCCTGGACGGGTGGAGCCTTCCAAGAGACCCAGTACTTC
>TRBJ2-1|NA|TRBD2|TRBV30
CAWSVLAGGYNEQFF
TGTGCCTGGAGTGTACTAGCGGGAGGTTACAATGAGCAGTTCTTC
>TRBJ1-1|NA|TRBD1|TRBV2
CASSGTGRGSEAFF
TGTGCCAGCAGCGGGACAGGGCGTGGGTCTGAAGCTTTCTTT
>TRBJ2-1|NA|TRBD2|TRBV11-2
CASSLGGTSGTGEQFF
TGTGCCAGCAGCTTAGGGGGGACTAGCGGGACGGGCGAGCAGTTCTTC
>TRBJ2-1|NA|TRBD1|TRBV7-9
CASSYPGTGVNEQFF
TGTGCCAGCAGCTACCCCGGGACAGGGGTAAATGAGCAGTTCTTC
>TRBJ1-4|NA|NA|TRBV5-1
CASSLPGGATNEKLFF
TGCGCCAGCAGCCTCCCTGGCGGAGCAACTAATGAAAAACTGTTTTTT
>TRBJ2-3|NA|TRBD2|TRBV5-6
CASSLAGIAGVDTQYF
TGTGCCAGCAGCTTGGCGGGGATAGCGGGAGTAGATACGCAGTATTTT
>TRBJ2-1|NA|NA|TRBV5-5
CASSLGLNSYNEQFF
TGTGCCAGCAGCTTGGGGCTGAACTCCTACAATGAGCAGTTCTTC
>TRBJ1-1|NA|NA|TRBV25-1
CASSVVDSSTEAFF
TGTGCCAGCAGTGTCGTTGACAGTTCCACTGAAGCTTTCTTT
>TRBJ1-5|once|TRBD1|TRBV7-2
CASSYNRGRGQPQHF
TGTGCCAGCAGTTATAACAGGGGGCGAGGTCAGCCCCAGCATTTT
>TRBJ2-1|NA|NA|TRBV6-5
CASTGGTSYNEQFF
TGTGCCAGCACCGGCGGAACCTCCTACAATGAGCAGTTCTTC
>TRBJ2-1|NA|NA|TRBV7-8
CASSPGLDYNEQFF
TGTGCCAGCAGCCCCGGACTCGACTACAATGAGCAGTTCTTC
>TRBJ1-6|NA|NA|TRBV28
CASSSTGLASPLHF
TGTGCCAGCAGCTCTACAGGGTTGGCTTCACCCCTCCACTTT
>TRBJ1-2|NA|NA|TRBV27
CASSPRTNYGYTF
TGTGCCAGCAGCCCCAGGACTAACTATGGCTACACCTTC
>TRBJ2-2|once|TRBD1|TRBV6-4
CASRLPKQGPLTGELFF
TGTGCCAGCAGACTTCCAAAACAGGGGCCACTCACCGGGGAGCTGTTTTTT
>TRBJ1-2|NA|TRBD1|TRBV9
CASSVGGTETGYTF
TGTGCCAGCAGCGTAGGTGGGACAGAGACCGGCTACACCTTC
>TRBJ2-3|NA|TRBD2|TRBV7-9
CASRSHPREGGMNADTQYF
TGTGCCAGCAGATCCCACCCCCGGGAGGGCGGGATGAACGCAGATACGCAGTATTTT
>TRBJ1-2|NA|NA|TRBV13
CASPGGTNYGYTF
TGTGCCAGCCCCGGGGGGACTAACTATGGCTACACCTTC
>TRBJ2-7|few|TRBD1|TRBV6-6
CASIPGTGHEQYF
TGTGCCAGCATCCCCGGGACAGGGCACGAGCAGTACTTC
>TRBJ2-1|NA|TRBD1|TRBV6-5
CASSYAGQGPNNEQFF
TGTGCCAGCAGTTATGCGGGACAGGGGCCGAACAATGAGCAGTTCTTC
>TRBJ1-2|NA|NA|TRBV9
CASSEGEGETSNYGYTF
TGTGCCAGCAGCGAGGGGGAAGGGGAGACTTCCAACTATGGCTACACCTTC
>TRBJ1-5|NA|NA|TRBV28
CASNQAGANQPQHF
TGTGCCAGCAACCAAGCGGGTGCCAATCAGCCCCAGCATTTT
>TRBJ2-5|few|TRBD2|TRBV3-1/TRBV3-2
CASSQGFGGEETQYF
TGTGCCAGCAGCCAAGGGTTCGGGGGGGAAGAGACCCAGTACTTC
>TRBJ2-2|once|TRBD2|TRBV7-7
CASSLAFSSGATTGELFF
TGTGCTAGCAGCTTAGCGTTTTCTAGCGGGGCTACAACCGGGGAGCTGTTTTTT
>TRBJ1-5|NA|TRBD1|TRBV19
CASSIIGTGNQPQHF
TGTGCCAGTAGTATAATCGGGACAGGCAATCAGCCCCAGCATTTT
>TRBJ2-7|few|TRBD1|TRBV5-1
CASSPSRDREDEQYF
TGCGCCAGCAGTCCCTCACGGGACAGGGAGGACGAGCAGTACTTC